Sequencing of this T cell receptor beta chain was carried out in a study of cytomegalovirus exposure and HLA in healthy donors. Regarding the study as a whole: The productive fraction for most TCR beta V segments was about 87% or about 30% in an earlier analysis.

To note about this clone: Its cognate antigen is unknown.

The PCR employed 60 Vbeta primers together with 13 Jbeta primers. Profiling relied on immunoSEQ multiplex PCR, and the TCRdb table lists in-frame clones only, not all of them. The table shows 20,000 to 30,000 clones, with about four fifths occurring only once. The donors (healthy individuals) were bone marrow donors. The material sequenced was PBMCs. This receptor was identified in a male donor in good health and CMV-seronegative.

DNA of the CDR3: TGTGCCAGCAACGGAGCGGGAATCCTTCCATACTTC. It is translated as CASNGAGILPYF. V is TRBV5-6 and J is TRBJ2-7; TRBD2 matches 7 bases. The CDR3 extends over 12 amino acids. Trimming removed 6 bases from V and 13 bases from J; junction bases left unmatched: 13. Germline V gives CDR1 SGHDT, CDR2 YYEEEE.